Sequencing of this T cell receptor (beta chain) was carried out in a study of cytomegalovirus exposure and HLA in healthy donors. Germline V gene lookup returns CDR1 MNHEY and CDR2 SMNVEV (reference sequence). The CDR3 loop spans 16 amino acids. V was pared by 5 bases and J by 2 bases, with 19 bases between. PCR amplification relied on 60 Vbeta primers (plus 13 Jbeta primers). Some clones are missing from TCRdb's copy, which holds only in-frame ones; the method was immunoSEQ multiplex PCR. Listed are tens of thousands of clones; around 6.2% falls within the top ten. The sequence was obtained from a man aged 25 to 40 in good health and CMV-seronegative. Specimen: PBMCs. The chain carries TRBV27 and TRBJ2-7, with D possibly being TRBD2 (5 bases). This chain's CDR3 is CASSPLLAVAAYEQYF. Written as DNA, the CDR3 is TGTGCCAGCAGTCCTCTGCTAGCTGTTGCCGCCTACGAGCAGTACTTC.